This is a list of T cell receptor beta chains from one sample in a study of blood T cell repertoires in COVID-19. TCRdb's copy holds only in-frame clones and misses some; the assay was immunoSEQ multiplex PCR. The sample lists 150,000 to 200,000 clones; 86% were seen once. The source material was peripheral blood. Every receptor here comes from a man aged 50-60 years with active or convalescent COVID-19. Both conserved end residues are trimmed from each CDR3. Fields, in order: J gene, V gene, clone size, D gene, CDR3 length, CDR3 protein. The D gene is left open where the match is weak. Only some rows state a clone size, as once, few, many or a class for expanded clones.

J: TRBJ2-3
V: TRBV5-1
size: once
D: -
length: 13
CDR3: ASSLSLGGTDTQY

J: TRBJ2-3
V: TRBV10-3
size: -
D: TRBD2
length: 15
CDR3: AISDSATSGNTDTQY

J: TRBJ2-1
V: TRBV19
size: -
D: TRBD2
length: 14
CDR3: ASSTRTSGSFDEQF

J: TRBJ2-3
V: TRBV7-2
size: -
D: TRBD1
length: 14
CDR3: ASSLVSTGATDTQY

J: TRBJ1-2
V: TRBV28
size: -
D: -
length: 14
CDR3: ASSSPPGHGNYGYT

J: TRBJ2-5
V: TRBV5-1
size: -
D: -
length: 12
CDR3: ASSLGGSQETQY

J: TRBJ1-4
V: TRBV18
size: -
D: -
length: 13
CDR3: ASSRLRGLNEKLF

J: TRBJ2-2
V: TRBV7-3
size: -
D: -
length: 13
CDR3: ASSSTGGNTGELF

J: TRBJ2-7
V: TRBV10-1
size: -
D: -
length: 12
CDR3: ANNRRMTSYEQY

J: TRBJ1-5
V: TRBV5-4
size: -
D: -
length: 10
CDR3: ASSLIGQPQH

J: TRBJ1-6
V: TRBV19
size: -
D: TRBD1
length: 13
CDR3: ASSKTGTGGSPLH

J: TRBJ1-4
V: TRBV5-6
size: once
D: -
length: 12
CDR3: ASSLAPTNEKLF

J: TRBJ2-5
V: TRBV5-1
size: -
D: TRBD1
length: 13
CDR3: ASSLSGQAQETQY

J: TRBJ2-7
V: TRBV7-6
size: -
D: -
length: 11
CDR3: ASSQGGSYEQY

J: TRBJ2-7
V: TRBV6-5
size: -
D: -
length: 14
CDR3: ASSYDSGAPVYEQY

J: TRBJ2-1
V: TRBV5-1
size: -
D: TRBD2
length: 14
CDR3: ASSPTLAGSYNEQF

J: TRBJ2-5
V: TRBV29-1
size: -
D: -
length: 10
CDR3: SVQQVQETQY

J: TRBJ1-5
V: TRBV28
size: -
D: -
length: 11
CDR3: ASAWGVNQPQH

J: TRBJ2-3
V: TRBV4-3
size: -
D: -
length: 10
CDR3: ASSQEGGTQY

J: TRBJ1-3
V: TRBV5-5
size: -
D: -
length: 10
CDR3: ASSYDSGTIY

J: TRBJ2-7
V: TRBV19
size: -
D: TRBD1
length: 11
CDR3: ASRQGGVYEQY

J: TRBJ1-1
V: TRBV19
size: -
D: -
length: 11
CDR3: ASTRALNTEAF